The 23 T cell receptor beta chains presented below share a single source sample, sequenced in a study of blood T cell repertoires in COVID-19 (dated by TCRdb to about 2020). Receptors were amplified or captured by the immunoSEQ multiplex PCR assay. TCRdb re-hosts the immuneACCESS table, in-frame sequences only. Its copies lack some clones; in the studies checked, an unresolved V gene accounts for under half of them, and the cause for the rest is not known. Recorded for this sample are under 200,000 clones; around 90% of them occurred a single time. The ten largest clones take up roughly a fifth of the sample. The specimen was peripheral blood. These TCRs come from a man aged 55 to 70 with active or convalescent COVID-19.

This clone appeared a few times. V and J are TRBV7-9 and TRBJ2-2; 7 nucleotides line up with TRBD1. CDR1 SEHNR and CDR2 FQNEAQ come from the germline V gene (reference sequence). The V segment lost 5 bases and the J segment 5 bases; nucleotides outside the gene matches: 11. The CDR3 runs 16 residues. CDR3 in amino acids: CASSDQTGFRTGELFF. In DNA form, the CDR3 reads TGTGCCAGCAGCGATCAGACAGGGTTTAGAACCGGGGAGCTGTTTTTT. Full variable domain (missing parts from reference TRBV7-9 and TRBJ2-2): DTGVSQNPRHKITKRGQNVTFRCDPISEHNRLYWYRQTLGQGPEFLTYFQNEAQLEKSRLLSDRFSAERPKGSFSTLEIQRTEQGDSAMYLCASSDQTGFRTGELFFGEGSRLTVL.

The V call is TRBV18, the J call TRBJ2-5; TRBD1 matches 7 bases. V was pared by 2 bases and J by 3 bases, with 0 bases of the junction left unmatched. The CDR3 is 13 residues long. Germline V gives CDR1 KGHSH, CDR2 LQKENI. CDR3 region: CASSPGTEETQYF. The CDR3 DNA reads TGTGCCAGCTCACCAGGGACAGAAGAGACCCAGTACTTC.

The gene calls are TRBV5-1 and TRBJ1-1; D is possibly TRBD1 (6 bases). Trimming took 4 bases from V and 4 from J, leaving 17 bases between them. Germline V gene lookup returns CDR1 SGHRS and CDR2 YFSETQ. The CDR3 totals 15 residues. In nucleotides, the CDR3 is TGCGCCAGCAGCCCCATGGGAACAGGGAGCACTGAAGCTTTCTTT. Translation: CASSPMGTGSTEAFF.

The CDR3 protein is CASSFDSLAKNIQYF. As DNA, the CDR3 is TGTGCCAGCAGCTTTGACAGTCTAGCCAAAAACATTCAGTACTTC. This chain links TRBV7-9 with TRBJ2-4; the D gene is possibly TRBD1 (5 bases). Per the germline V gene, CDR1 is SEHNR and CDR2 is FQNEAQ (reference sequence). There are 15 residues in the CDR3. V lost 3 bases to trimming and J lost 0 bases, with 9 bases between them.

The V gene is TRBV18, the J gene TRBJ1-1; 8 bases line up with TRBD1. Germline V gene data show CDR1 as KGHSH and CDR2 as LQKENI. The CDR3 extends over 15 amino acids. V lost 2 bases, J lost 4 bases, and 6 bases stayed unmatched. The CDR3 here is CASSPVTGVGTEAFF. The CDR3 nucleotides read TGTGCCAGCTCACCAGTGACAGGGGTGGGCACTGAAGCTTTCTTT.

V gene TRBV4-1 combines with J gene TRBJ2-5, with 10 bases aligning to TRBD2. The CDR3 length is 16 residues. V was pared by 0 bases and J by 5 bases, with 6 bases of the junction left unmatched. CDR1 is MGHRA, CDR2 YSYEKL, per germline. CDR3: CASSQEPAGGRETQYF. The CDR3 nucleotides read TGCGCCAGCAGCCAAGAACCAGCGGGGGGGCGGGAGACCCAGTACTTC.

This clone was observed a single time. J is TRBJ2-5 and V is TRBV29-1, with 7 nucleotides matching TRBD2. Germline V gives CDR1 SQVTM, CDR2 ANQGSEA. This CDR3 spans 14 amino acids. Unmatched junction bases numbered 9, after V lost 8 bases and J lost 0 bases. The CDR3 loop reads CSSLASGNQETQYF. As DNA, the CDR3 is TGCAGCTCACTAGCGTCAGGTAACCAAGAGACCCAGTACTTC.

The genes are TRBV9 and TRBJ2-7, with D unclear. V lost 8 bases, J lost 13 bases, and 13 bases lay in between. Germline CDR1 SGDLS, CDR2 YYNGEE. CDR3 length equals 9 residues. CDR3 DNA: TGTGCCAGACAGCCCCCCACCTACTTC. This gives the protein CARQPPTYF.

This chain joins TRBV29-1 and TRBJ2-5, with TRBD1 as a possible D gene (5 bases). V lost 5 bases and J lost 3, with 10 bases in between. Germline V gives CDR1 SQVTM, CDR2 ANQGSEA. This CDR3 contains 12 residues. The CDR3 nucleotides are TGCAGCGTTTTGACAGAGAAAGAGACCCAGTACTTC. It specifies CSVLTEKETQYF.

The gene calls are TRBV12-5 and TRBJ2-7, with TRBD1 identical over 10 bases. Germline trimming cut 5 bases from V and 2 bases from J; bases unmatched to any gene: 9. This CDR3 comprises 16 residues. Germline-derived CDR1 and CDR2 are LGHNT and FRNRAP. CDR3 in DNA: TGTGCTAGTGGTCAAAACCTGGGACAGGGGACCTACGAGCAGTACTTC. Residues: CASGQNLGQGTYEQYF. Complete variable domain (other parts from reference TRBV12-5 and TRBJ2-7): DARVTQTPRHKVTEMGQEVTMRCQPILGHNTVFWYRQTMMQGLELLAYFRNRAPLDDSGMPKDRFSAEMPDATLATLKIQPSEPRDSAVYFCASGQNLGQGTYEQYFGPGTRLTVT.

The chain employs TRBV6-6 and TRBJ2-2, with a weak D call TRBD2 (7 bases). The V gene's germline CDR1 is MNHNY and CDR2 SVGAGI (reference sequence). V lost 5 bases to trimming and J lost 3 bases, with 13 bases between them. This CDR3 spans 15 amino acids. The CDR3 reads CASSPGGADTGELFF. CDR3 DNA sequence: TGTGCCAGCAGTCCTGGGGGGGCGGACACCGGGGAGCTGTTTTTT.

The chain combines TRBV25-1 with TRBJ2-1; a possible D gene is TRBD2 (5 bases). Per germline, CDR1 MGHDK and CDR2 SYGVNS. The CDR3 extends over 11 amino acids. Trimming removed 6 bases from V and 9 bases from J, with 9 bases in between. The CDR3 nucleotides read TGTGCCAGCAGAAGAGAGGGTGAGCAGTTCTTC. Encoded protein: CASRREGEQFF.

The rearrangement joins TRBV2 to TRBJ1-4; D possibly corresponds to TRBD1 (5 bases). CDR1 is SNHLY, CDR2 FYNNEI, per germline. V was pared by 7 bases and J by 3 bases, with 12 bases between. This CDR3 has 14 amino acids. CDR3 coding DNA: TGTGCCAGCACCCTCGGGGGGTCTAATGAAAAACTGTTTTTT. Translated, it gives CASTLGGSNEKLFF.

CDR3 protein: CAISDVPQGTEAFF. The CDR3 DNA is TGTGCCATCAGTGACGTCCCCCAGGGGACTGAAGCTTTCTTT. The chain combines TRBV10-3 with TRBJ1-1, with a weak D call TRBD1 (6 bases). From germline, CDR1 is ENHRY and CDR2 SYGVKD. V dropped 3 bases and J dropped 5 bases, with 13 bases sitting between them. This CDR3 has 14 amino acids.

The V gene is TRBV4-1, the J gene TRBJ1-3; no reliable D call. The CDR3 covers 16 residues. Germline V CDR1 and CDR2: MGHRA, YSYEKL. Between the trimmed V and J ends, which lost 0 bases and 2 bases, there was a span of 11 bases. The CDR3 DNA is TGCGCCAGCAGCCAAGATCGTGCAGTGGCTGGAAACACCATATATTTT. It is translated as CASSQDRAVAGNTIYF.

In its sample, this clone was seen a few times. The CDR3 here is CASSSPRTGNPYEQYF. CDR3 DNA sequence: TGTGCCAGCAGCTCCCCCCGGACAGGGAACCCCTACGAGCAGTACTTC. The V call is TRBV14, the J call TRBJ2-7, with 8 bases aligning to TRBD1. Germline trimming cut 5 bases from V and 2 bases from J; bases unmatched to any gene: 11. This CDR3 has 16 residues. From germline, CDR1 is SGHDN and CDR2 FVKESK.

The rearrangement links TRBV4-1 to TRBJ2-5; 9 positions agree with TRBD1. With 4 bases clipped from V and 4 bases from J, the junction kept 7 bases outside the gene matches. The germline CDR1 and CDR2 sequences are MGHRA and YSYEKL. This CDR3 spans 15 amino acids. CDR3 residues: CASSRGQGIGETQYF. Here the CDR3 DNA reads TGCGCCAGCAGCCGAGGACAGGGGATAGGAGAGACCCAGTACTTC.

The V call is TRBV7-6, the J call TRBJ2-1; the match to TRBD2 covers 10 bases. Trimming at V came to 5 bases and at J to 7 bases, leaving 17 bases not matched to a gene. The CDR3 covers 18 residues. Germline CDR1 SGHVS, CDR2 FNYEAQ. The CDR3 DNA is TGTGCCAGCAGCAAGAACGCCGCTGTCAGCGGGGGGGCAAATGAGCAGTTCTTC. It specifies CASSKNAAVSGGANEQFF.

J is TRBJ2-5 and V is TRBV6-2 or TRBV6-3; 7 bases are a match to TRBD2. Per the germline V gene, CDR1 is MNHEY and CDR2 is SVGEGT. The CDR3 covers 17 residues. V dropped 2 bases and J dropped 2; count of bases not matched to a gene: 11. Here the CDR3 DNA reads TGTGCCAGCAGTTACCGACTCGGAGCGGGGACGCAAGAGACCCAGTACTTC. Translating gives CASSYRLGAGTQETQYF.

For the CDR3, the DNA is TGTGCCAGCAGCTCCCAGCTAGGTTCCGGGGAGCTGTTTTTT. It specifies CASSSQLGSGELFF. The V and J genes are TRBV11-2 and TRBJ2-2, with D unresolved. V was pared by 4 bases and J by 6 bases, with 12 bases between. The CDR3 length is 14 residues. Germline values: CDR1 SGHAT, CDR2 FQNNGV.

This chain joins TRBV5-1 and TRBJ1-1; maybe TRBD1 (5 bases). The CDR3 length is 14 residues. From germline, CDR1 is SGHRS and CDR2 YFSETQ. Trimming cost V 0 bases and J 1 base, with 7 bases left between them. The CDR3 loop is CASSLDTGNTEAFF. The CDR3 DNA is TGCGCCAGCAGCTTGGATACAGGGAACACTGAAGCTTTCTTT.

Details on this clone: The junction shows a germline mismatch at one end, possibly a read error. The chain is built from TRBV2 and TRBJ2-3; D is perhaps TRBD2 (6 bases). This CDR3 contains 13 residues. The V gene's germline CDR1 is SNHLY and CDR2 FYNNEI. The CDR3 DNA sequence: TGCGGCGGGGCACACGAGGGTAGGGGTACGCAGTATTTT. Encoded protein: CGGAHEGRGTQYF.

The chain joins TRBV5-4 to TRBJ1-4; 7 nucleotides agree with TRBD1. The CDR3 has 15 amino acids. The V and J ends lost 4 bases and 1 base, in that order; junction bases with no gene match: 4. CDR1 and CDR2 (germline): SGHNT, YYREEE (reference sequence). DNA of the CDR3: TGTGCCAGCAGCGTGACAGGGTTAACTAATGAAAAACTGTTTTTT. It codes for CASSVTGLTNEKLFF.